The rows below give T cell receptor beta chains drawn from one sample of a study of Graves' ophthalmopathy and Graves' hyperthyroidism. TCRdb redid the calling of the multiplex PCR reads with MiXCR, one entry per CDR3 protein. The sample holds over a million distinct CDR3 sequences; less than 45% are singletons and the top ten take roughly 11%. The sample taken for sequencing was peripheral blood or thyroid tissue (not recorded which). The receptors derive from an adult man with Graves' hyperthyroidism. The CDR3 runs from the conserved cysteine through the conserved F or W. D genes are given only for firm matches. Where a row states a size, it is once, few, many or the class of an expanded clone; other rows omit it.

v_gene,d_gene,j_gene,abundance,CDR3nt,CDR3aa
TRBV7-8,TRBD1,TRBJ1-4,many,TGTGCCAGCAGCTTAATTCGGACAGGGGAGCTCCTTAATGAAAAACTGTTTTTT,CASSLIRTGELLNEKLFF
TRBV2,-,TRBJ2-5,-,TGTGCCAGCAGTCAAACAGGGCCCCCTGTGGAGACCCAGTACTTC,CASSQTGPPVETQYF
TRBV2,-,TRBJ1-2,-,TGTGCCAGCAGCAAGGGTGTCAGCTATGGCTACACCTTC,CASSKGVSYGYTF
TRBV9,-,TRBJ2-7,many,TGTGCCAGCAGCGTTTCGGGGGTCGACGAGCAGTACTTC,CASSVSGVDEQYF
TRBV4-3,-,TRBJ2-2,-,TGCGCCAGCAGCCAAGAGGGGACTCGTCGCTCCGGGGAGCTGTTTTTT,CASSQEGTRRSGELFF
TRBV20-1,-,TRBJ1-1,few,TGCAGTGCTAGATTTGGTAACACTGAAGCTTTCTTT,CSARFGNTEAFF
TRBV7-2,-,TRBJ1-6,-,TGTGCCAGCCGGGTCGGGGAGGGCTCACCCCTCCACTTT,CASRVGEGSPLHF
TRBV20-1,TRBD2,TRBJ2-5,-,TGCAGTGCTTCCCTGACTAGCGGGAGGGCCAGAGAGACCCAGTACTTC,CSASLTSGRARETQYF
TRBV4-2,-,TRBJ1-6,-,TGTGCCAGCAGCCAAGATTTGGAGCAGCTATCTAATTCACCCCTCCACTTT,CASSQDLEQLSNSPLHF
TRBV15,-,TRBJ2-7,-,TGTGCCACCAGCGGGAGGCACTCCCGAAGCTCTGGGGCCAACGAGCAGTACTTC,CATSGRHSRSSGANEQYF
TRBV4-1,-,TRBJ1-4,-,TGCGCCAGCAGCCAAGCGGGGGCAACTAATGAAAAACTGTTTTTT,CASSQAGATNEKLFF
TRBV6-1,-,TRBJ2-2,few,TGTGCCAGCAGTCAGTTATTTCGGACCGGGGAGCTGTTTTTT,CASSQLFRTGELFF
TRBV11-2,-,TRBJ2-5,few,TGTGCCAGCAGCTTAGGGCAGACCCCGTACCAAGAGACCCAGTACTTC,CASSLGQTPYQETQYF
TRBV7-8,-,TRBJ1-2,once,TGTGCCAGCAGCTTAGTGGGGGGGGGCATAGACGGCTACACCTTC,CASSLVGGGIDGYTF
TRBV4-1,-,TRBJ2-6,-,TGCGCCAGCAGCCAAGATTTTTTGAGGGTACGGTTTTTTGGGGCCAACGTCCTGACTTTC,CASSQDFLRVRFFGANVLTF
TRBV11-2,TRBD1,TRBJ2-2,many,TGTGCCAGCAGCTCCCAGGGGGCTGGTGCCGGGGAGCTGTTTTTT,CASSSQGAGAGELFF